This T cell receptor (beta chain) was documented in a study of cytomegalovirus exposure and HLA in healthy donors (TCRdb year 2017). Regarding the complete study: In an earlier analysis of approximately 500 of the donors, about 260 Gb of sequence data and 117 million unique TCR beta sequences from 180 million or so T cells were reported. An early release that covered roughly 600 HLA-typed donors contained approximately 300 gigabases of sequencing data and tens of millions of unique TCR sequences. Among the roughly 390 genotyped donors, about 83% belonged to the genetic ancestry cluster associated with self-reported Caucasian donors. The aim of the study was to test whether cataloging public T cell receptors could identify signatures of past pathogen exposure. The T cell repertoires of 666 subjects were profiled by immunosequencing and related to cytomegalovirus serostatus. In addition to the first cohort of 650 to 800 subjects, a separate validation cohort of some 120 different subjects was used. The study combined high-throughput TCR immunosequencing, statistical association of individual TCRs with disease status, and machine learning to predict cytomegalovirus infection status. To study patterns of TCR occurrence, a later analysis re-analyzed previously published TCR beta repertoires from 550 to 800 donors and added high-resolution HLA genotyping. In the later analysis, no new phenotypic data were used to find candidate immune exposures; instead, reliance was placed on TCR beta sequences and their occurrence across donors. An earlier analysis of more than 450 of the donors used high-throughput TCR beta sequencing to judge whether each TCR beta V gene segment behaved as functional or pseudogenic. Donor age, sex, ethnicity and CMV serostatus were collected together with the repertoire data. A later genetic analysis took genome-wide SNP genotypes for about three fifths of the 666 donors and used that subset as a discovery cohort. All discovery cohort repertoires had been generated on a single sequencing platform. Both class I and class II loci were covered by HLA typing, at four-digit resolution. The number of typed donors differed by locus: about 620-630 for A, B, C, DRB1 and DQB1; approximately 540 for DQA1; 606 for DPA1; and 450 to 480 for DPB1. About five DR-DQ haplotypes were treated as single units for association and clustering because of strong linkage in the cohort. Among about 390 genotyped donors of the cohort, an average of around 240,000 unique TCR beta nucleotide sequences were sequenced per donor, 15% to 20% of them non-productive. What the research found in general, with its limitations: A later genetic analysis associated a missense DCLRE1C variant with V-gene and J-gene trimming of TCR beta chains, and an independent cohort replicated the association. Several of the top co-occurrence clusters appeared to be linked to parvovirus B19, influenza, CMV and Epstein-Barr virus, according to a later analysis. In both the original and validation cohorts, the classifier was reported to diagnose cytomegalovirus status with high specificity and sensitivity. Most TCR sequences were observed very rarely across donors, whereas some public TCRs were present in many individuals. Linkage disequilibrium might explain the correlated functional status among segregating V segments, but an unknown experimental factor could not be ruled out. In a later analysis, HLA-associated TCR beta chains showed more clonal expansion and lower generation probabilities than non-associated chains that were equally common. An earlier analysis of approximately 600 of the donors showed that most TCR beta V segments appeared in productive rearrangements either about 87% or about 30% of the time, which broadly matched IMGT annotations. A few of the identified cytomegalovirus-associated TCR beta chains were confirmed in vitro to be specific for cytomegalovirus antigens. When HLA alleles, especially DR and DQ, strongly co-occurred, attributing TCR associations to individual alleles was difficult. Because HLA typing was missing for some donors at each locus, association tests included only the typed subset. The cohort was sequenced for TCR beta chains only, and without alpha or paired-chain data the features that could be detected were limited. According to the authors, the approach could potentially be generalized to other disease states and immunological phenotypes. CMV serostatus was the only immune exposure information available for the cohort. A further reported finding was that TCR beta sequences accurately predicted the HLA-A and HLA-B alleles for most subjects in the first cohort. Compared with the 666-donor mean, donors in an Asian-associated ancestry cluster had fewer N-insertions in productive TCRs, according to a later genetic analysis. In a later analysis, most CMV-associated TCR beta chains were found to appear HLA-restricted, with HLA associations seemingly driven largely by CMV exposure. According to a later analysis, TCR association rates differed among HLA loci, with DRB1 alleles showing the most associated TCRs and HLA-C alleles showing the fewest. The 87-base-pair reads could not distinguish some IMGT-functional V segments, including TRBV6-2 and TRBV6-3, so those segments were excluded. At a false discovery rate of 0.05, a later analysis linked around 15,000 TCR beta sequences to specific HLA alleles. The sequencing pipeline was judged likely to have produced a cluster of highly shared sequence variants as a technical artifact. The presence/absence analyses assumed that sequencing depth was roughly uniform across donors, and that assumption may not be true. The study listed approximately 150 TCR beta chains as associated with cytomegalovirus. Because counts were too low, 15 to 20 rarely observed V segments, including chromosome 9 orphons, were excluded from the earlier analysis of 500 to 700 of the donors.

The library was produced with the immunoSEQ multiplex PCR assay. For the multiplex PCR, a mixture combining 60 forward primers for TCR Vbeta segments and 13 reverse primers for TCR Jbeta segments was used. The CDR3 region of rearranged TCR beta genes was amplified from genomic DNA with a multiplex PCR assay. The Illumina HiSeq System was used to sequence the amplified TCR beta libraries as 87-base-pair reads. The original pipeline was this. A later analysis counted approximately 76 million unique TCR beta chains across the 666 repertoires, and about 10 million of these chains were shared by at least two donors. Raw reads were error-corrected and collapsed into unique sequences with a nearest-neighbor algorithm that merged closely related sequences to remove PCR and sequencing errors. Alignment of CDR3 sequences to IMGT reference sequences was used to assign V, D and J gene segments. Each retained sequence needed at least a six-nucleotide match to both a V gene segment and a J gene segment. Rearrangements were called productive when the CDR3 lacked stop codons and stayed in frame with V and J; all others were non-productive. Following IMGT convention, CDR3 was defined as the stretch from the second conserved V-encoded cysteine to the conserved J-encoded phenylalanine. In an earlier analysis of roughly 580 of the donors, sequences lacking an unambiguous match to a single V gene segment were excluded. An earlier analysis of 450 to 650 of the donors called V segments functional above 56.7% productive rearrangements and segregating when the between-donor standard deviation exceeded 5%. A statistical classification framework was built for diagnosing cytomegalovirus status from the catalog of TCR beta chain sequences. In a later analysis, V and J genes were assigned by comparing TCR nucleotide sequences against IMGT/GENE-DB human TR gene sequences. A later analysis assigned CDR3 sequences and most-parsimonious VDJ recombination scenarios with the TCRdist pipeline. In a later analysis, each TCR beta chain was defined by its CDR3 amino acid sequence together with its V-gene family, and reads without a unique V-gene family were excluded. In a later analysis, some 600 highly shared, low-generation-probability nucleotide sequences were removed to address suspected cross-contamination and a sequencing artifact. In a later analysis, a clonal expansion index for each public chain was calculated from normalized within-repertoire ranks of inferred template counts. A later analysis computed generation probabilities with a VDJ recombination model fitted to out-of-frame rearrangements, and checked the results against IGoR. In a later analysis, hypergeometric tests were used to score TCR-TCR, TCR-HLA and TCR-CMV co-occurrence, with a repertoire-size bias correction applied to TCR pairs. In a later analysis, false discovery rates were estimated by permuting HLA or CMV assignments 20 times. In a later analysis, co-occurring TCRs were grouped with DBSCAN, and TCRdist sequence similarity was added when clustering was performed within HLA-allele-positive subsets. Repertoires with fewer than 30,000 or more than 120,000 public chains were left out of co-occurrence clustering, as were five repertoires with anomalous nucleotide sharing. TCRdb carries this immuneACCESS record with in-frame sequences only. Its versions omit some clonotypes, under half of them owing to an unresolved V gene in the studies checked, with the rest unexplained. V, J and clone size were drawn from that table, and D and trimming were deduced from the DNA. The sample records roughly 100,000 clones, roughly 67% of which are singletons. 20% to 25% of the sample is in the top ten clones.

The cohort consisted of hundreds of healthy bone marrow donors. At the time of sampling, every cohort member was nominally healthy, though immune exposures that went unrecorded were likely present. The donor tested CMV seropositive, placing the donor among the roughly 300 seropositive members of the cohort. A peripheral blood sample was provided by each donor, and peripheral blood mononuclear cells were used for TCR beta sequencing. The Qiagen DNeasy Blood Extraction Kit was used to extract genomic DNA from the blood cell samples. Spanning cysteine to phenylalanine, the CDR3 consists of 13 amino acids. Only the CDR3 part of the read is kept: 39 bases, read in frame from the first base. From the germline V gene (reference sequence), CDR1 is SEHNR and CDR2 is FQNEAQ. V and J are truncated by 4 bases and 4 bases respectively, leaving an intervening sequence of 8 bases. This clone was detected ten times or more. The target of this receptor is not known. Base-call qualities are not available, and no considerably larger clone is one nucleotide away.

The chain is encoded by TRBV7-9 joined to TRBJ2-1; TRBD2 is perhaps the D gene, given 6 matching bases. This TCR came from a woman in her 50s in good health and CMV-seropositive. Sequencing used PBMCs. The CDR3 protein: CASSWGEYNEQFF. DNA sequence: TGTGCCAGCAGCTGGGGGGAGTACAATGAGCAGTTCTTC. The full variable domain, completed from the reference TRBV7-9 and TRBJ2-1 proteins outside the CDR3, reads DTGVSQNPRHKITKRGQNVTFRCDPISEHNRLYWYRQTLGQGPEFLTYFQNEAQLEKSRLLSDRFSAERPKGSFSTLEIQRTEQGDSAMYLCASSWGEYNEQFFGPGTRLTVL.